The 29 T cell receptor beta chains below were found in one sample sequenced in a study of CDR3 diversity in severe acne. TCRdb reprocessed the PCR reads with MiXCR, giving one entry per CDR3 protein. The sample lists roughly 79,000 distinct CDR3 sequences, around 50% occurring once. Sequencing was performed on blood. Receptor source: a male donor with severe acne vulgaris.

This clonotype was seen once. The V gene is TRBV2, the J gene TRBJ2-3; the match to TRBD2 covers 10 bases. This CDR3 is built from 17 residues. V trimming: 8 bases; J trimming: 5 bases; junction bases outside the gene matches: 16. Germline lookup yields CDR1 SNHLY and CDR2 FYNNEI. Here the CDR3 reads CASSHTPPSGSKDTQYF. The DNA of the CDR3 is TGTGCCAGCTCACATACCCCGCCTAGCGGGAGTAAAGATACGCAGTATTTT.

This rearrangement joins TRBV29-1 to TRBJ2-5; 9 bases fit TRBD1. The CDR3 covers 15 residues. V was pared by 2 bases and J by 0 bases, with 4 bases of the junction left unmatched. Germline CDR1 reads SQVTM; CDR2 reads ANQGSEA. For the CDR3, the DNA is TGCAGCGTTGAAACGACAGGGGGGTACCAAGAGACCCAGTACTTC. It yields the protein CSVETTGGYQETQYF.

This chain joins TRBV13 and TRBJ2-3; D possibly corresponds to TRBD2 (5 bases). The CDR3 length is 15 residues. Trimming removed 5 bases at V and 5 bases at J, with 17 bases between. Germline V gene sequence: CDR1 PRHDT, CDR2 FYEKMQ (reference sequence). The CDR3 sequence is CASSTRWDSEDTQYF. Here the CDR3 DNA reads TGTGCCAGCAGCACTAGGTGGGATTCTGAAGATACGCAGTATTTT.

The chain is built from TRBV30 and TRBJ1-2; D gene unclear. Germline assignment: CDR1 GTSNPN and CDR2 SVGIG (reference sequence). The CDR3 runs 13 residues. Trimming took 0 bases from V and 8 from J, leaving 13 bases between them. The CDR3 sequence is CAWSVGPPTGYTF. The CDR3 DNA is TGTGCCTGGAGTGTAGGTCCCCCGACCGGCTACACCTTC.

Many counts were recorded for this clonotype. Compared with germline, one end of the junction differs, possibly owing to a read error. The chain has TRBV28 and TRBJ2-7; 10 bases match TRBD2. The CDR3 is 13 residues long. Germline V gene data show CDR1 as MDHEN and CDR2 as SYDVKM. CDR3 residues: CASSTPTLAGGSF. In DNA form, the CDR3 reads TGTGCCAGCAGTACCCCCACTTTAGCGGGAGGTTCCTTC.

V is TRBV20-1 and J is TRBJ2-1; 16 nucleotides match TRBD2. Trimming at V came to 0 bases and at J to 12 bases, leaving 17 bases not matched to a gene. CDR1 is DFQATT, CDR2 SNEGSKA, per germline (reference sequence). This CDR3 is built from 19 residues. In DNA, the CDR3 is TGCAGTGCTAGAGATCCCGGGACTAGCGGGAGGGTCCGTAATGAGGTGCAGTTCTTC. Translating it yields CSARDPGTSGRVRNEVQFF.

This clonotype was detected only a few times. The J gene is TRBJ2-5, the V gene TRBV2, with TRBD1 identical over 11 bases. This CDR3 is 15 amino acids long. The trim removed 1 base at V and 4 bases at J, leaving 2 bases unmatched. Germline assignment: CDR1 SNHLY and CDR2 FYNNEI. DNA for the CDR3: TGTGCCAGCAGTGAAGGGACAGGGGGCATAGAGACCCAGTACTTC. It translates to CASSEGTGGIETQYF.

The J gene is TRBJ2-7, the V gene TRBV5-4; possibly TRBD1 or TRBD2 for D (6 bases each). Germline CDR1 and CDR2: SGHNT and YYREEE (reference sequence). CDR3 length equals 15 residues. V was trimmed by 4 bases and J by 7 bases, leaving 21 bases between them. Written as DNA, the CDR3 is TGTGCCAGCAGCCGGGGGCAACTAGAAGGGAGTGAGCAGTACTTC. As protein: CASSRGQLEGSEQYF.

This clonotype was seen repeatedly, ten times or more. The rearrangement links TRBV10-2 to TRBJ2-7; 7 nucleotides align to TRBD2. Trimming at V came to 4 bases and at J to 2 bases, leaving 2 bases not matched to a gene. Germline V lookup: CDR1 WSHSY, CDR2 SAAADI. The CDR3 is 13 amino acids. This CDR3 is CASSGSGTYEQYF. CDR3 coding DNA: TGCGCCAGCAGTGGAAGCGGGACCTACGAGCAGTACTTC.

For this clonotype: A read error may account for a junction end that differs from germline. This chain links TRBV5-1 with TRBJ2-1; 7 positions match TRBD1. Germline lookup yields CDR1 SGHRS and CDR2 YFSETQ. The CDR3 covers 17 residues. In DNA form, the CDR3 reads TGCGCCGGCAGCTTGACCAAGACAGGGATCCAATACAATGAGCAGTTCTTC. It encodes CAGSLTKTGIQYNEQFF.

This clonotype was recorded many times. The gene calls are TRBV4-1 and TRBJ2-7; TRBD1 might be the D (5 bases). Between the trimmed V and J ends, which lost 0 bases and 2 bases, there was a span of 14 bases. The CDR3 length is 16 residues. The germline gives CDR1 MGHRA, CDR2 YSYEKL. CDR3 sequence reads: CASSQDGAPGPYEQYF. In DNA form, the CDR3 reads TGCGCCAGCAGCCAAGATGGGGCCCCTGGCCCCTACGAGCAGTACTTC.

The chain joins TRBV13 to TRBJ2-5, with 11 bases fitting TRBD2. The CDR3 covers 18 residues. Per the germline V gene, CDR1 is PRHDT and CDR2 is FYEKMQ (reference sequence). J lost 1 base, V lost 5 bases, and 12 bases had no gene match. The CDR3: CASSHTSGRGFGQETQYF. For the CDR3, the DNA is TGTGCCAGCAGCCATACTAGCGGGAGAGGGTTTGGCCAAGAGACCCAGTACTTC.

This clonotype was seen ten or more times. The gene calls are TRBV20-1 and TRBJ1-5; TRBD1 is a possible D gene (5 bases). The CDR3 contains 13 residues. CDR1 and CDR2 from the germline V gene are DFQATT and SNEGSKA (reference sequence). The CDR3, as DNA: TGCAGCGTCGCGGGGCTGGGGGATCAGCCCCAGCATTTT. This translates into CSVAGLGDQPQHF.

This chain uses TRBV5-1 with TRBJ1-1; the D gene is possibly TRBD1 (6 bases). CDR1 is SGHRS and CDR2 is YFSETQ in the germline V gene. CDR3 length: 15 residues. V was cut by 4 bases and J by 2 bases, with 15 bases left in between. CDR3 in amino acids: CASSDRTRGNTEAFF. For the CDR3, the DNA is TGCGCCAGCAGCGACAGGACAAGGGGAAACACTGAAGCTTTCTTT.

This clonotype was picked up many times. The chain couples TRBV7-8 to TRBJ2-3; D is unclear. Germline V lookup: CDR1 SGHVS, CDR2 FQNEAQ. V was pared by 4 bases and J by 1 base, with 6 bases between. The CDR3 extends over 13 amino acids. The CDR3 DNA reads as TGTGCCAGCAGCTCACTCCGCACAGATACGCAGTATTTT. Its protein is CASSSLRTDTQYF.

There are a few counts of this clonotype. This chain uses TRBV10-3 with TRBJ2-2; tentatively, D is TRBD1 (6 bases). The CDR3 contains 15 residues. Trimming removed 4 bases from V and 2 bases from J, with 11 bases in between. The germline CDR1 and CDR2 sequences are ENHRY and SYGVKD. CDR3 in amino acids: CAISGKDSNTGELFF. The CDR3 DNA is TGTGCCATCAGTGGGAAGGACAGTAACACCGGGGAGCTGTTTTTT.

This clonotype showed up just once. This chain uses TRBV2 with TRBJ1-6; D is perhaps TRBD1 (5 bases). The germline gives CDR1 SNHLY, CDR2 FYNNEI. Trimming cost V 3 bases and J 6 bases, with 12 bases left between them. The CDR3 spans 15 residues. This chain's CDR3 is CASSDGEGTNSPLHF. As DNA, the CDR3 is TGTGCCAGCAGTGACGGGGAGGGGACTAATTCACCCCTCCACTTT.

The table lists this clonotype with a few counts. The chain carries TRBV4-2 and TRBJ1-4; TRBD1 is a possible D gene (6 bases). This CDR3 is built from 15 residues. The germline CDR1 and CDR2 sequences are LGHNA and YNFKEQ. V lost 2 bases and J 8 bases, leaving 15 bases between the germline ends. As DNA, the CDR3 is TGTGCCAGCAGCCAACTCTCAGGGGATAGCGAAAAACTGTTTTTT. Its translation is CASSQLSGDSEKLFF.

This clonotype was counted ten times or more. The chain links TRBV20-1 to TRBJ1-1; 9 bases agree with TRBD1. V lost 6 bases to trimming and J lost 1 base; unmatched junction nucleotides: 12. The CDR3 is made up of 16 amino acids. The germline CDR1 and CDR2 sequences are DFQATT and SNEGSKA (reference sequence). The DNA for the CDR3 is TGCAGTGCCAGGGATTACAGGGGGCCGAGGAACACTGAAGCTTTCTTT. Its protein is CSARDYRGPRNTEAFF.

V usage is TRBV4-1 and J usage is TRBJ2-5; TRBD2 might be the D (6 bases). CDR3 size: 17 residues. Germline V gives CDR1 MGHRA, CDR2 YSYEKL. V shed 4 bases and J shed 2 bases, with 20 bases lying between them. The CDR3 sequence is CASSLQPPGDLQETQYF. CDR3 DNA sequence: TGCGCCAGCAGCCTCCAACCACCGGGGGATCTTCAAGAGACCCAGTACTTC.

This chain joins TRBV7-9 and TRBJ1-4, with D possibly being TRBD1 (5 bases). Germline V lookup: CDR1 SEHNR, CDR2 FQNEAQ (reference sequence). There are 16 residues in the CDR3. V was shortened by 3 bases and J by 2 bases, with 13 bases between the two germline ends. The CDR3 loop is CASSFPGPDTNEKLFF. The CDR3 region has the DNA TGTGCCAGCAGCTTCCCGGGACCGGATACTAATGAAAAACTGTTTTTT.

Note on this clonotype: Germline and junction disagree at one end, which may indicate a read error. The J gene is TRBJ2-7, the V gene TRBV20-1; 7 bases fit TRBD2. The germline CDR1 and CDR2 sequences are DFQATT and SNEGSKA (reference sequence). The CDR3 runs to 15 residues. The CDR3 DNA is TGCAGTGCTAGTTCTCTAGCGGCTTACACCGGGGAGCTGTACTTC. The encoded protein is CSASSLAAYTGELYF.

The V call is TRBV3-1, the J call TRBJ1-4; D remains ambiguous. CDR1 LGHDT and CDR2 YNNKEL come from the germline V gene (reference sequence). The CDR3 has 13 amino acids. Deletions cut 6 bases from V and 6 bases from J, with 11 bases between. CDR3 sequence reads: CASRGKWDEKLFF. CDR3 DNA sequence: TGTGCCAGCAGGGGGAAGTGGGATGAAAAACTGTTTTTT.

The J gene is TRBJ2-7, the V gene TRBV10-2; tentatively, D is TRBD1 or TRBD2 (5 bases each). CDR1 is WSHSY, CDR2 SAAADI, per germline. The CDR3 covers 14 residues. Between the trimmed V and J ends, which lost 2 bases and 2 bases, there was a span of 10 bases. CDR3 region: CASSEPGRTYEQYF. The CDR3 nucleotides are TGCGCCAGCAGTGAGCCGGGACGGACCTACGAGCAGTACTTC.

The V and J genes are TRBV19 and TRBJ1-1; tentatively, D is TRBD1 (6 bases). Germline V gives CDR1 LNHDA, CDR2 SQIVND (reference sequence). CDR3 size: 10 residues. Between the trimmed V and J ends, which lost 5 bases and 11 bases, there was a span of 9 bases. The CDR3 protein is CASSGGTAFF. The DNA of the CDR3 is TGTGCCAGTAGTGGGGGCACCGCTTTCTTT. Variable domain in full (rest from reference TRBV19 and TRBJ1-1): DGGITQSPKYLFRKEGQNVTLSCEQNLNHDAMYWYRQDPGQGLRLIYYSQIVNDFQKGDIAEGYSVSREKKESFPLTVTSAQKNPTAFYLCASSGGTAFFGQGTRLTVV.

This clonotype was counted many times. The V gene is TRBV19, the J gene TRBJ2-1; 7 nucleotides match TRBD2. Germline trimming cut 3 bases from V and 3 bases from J; bases unmatched to any gene: 14. The CDR3 consists of 18 residues. Per the germline V gene, CDR1 is LNHDA and CDR2 is SQIVND (reference sequence). The CDR3 DNA is TGTGCCAGTAGTATTATGAGGCTTTCGGGAGGCTTCTACAATGAGCAGTTCTTC. It codes for CASSIMRLSGGFYNEQFF.

This chain links TRBV5-4 with TRBJ1-6, with no clear D. CDR3 length: 12 amino acids. V dropped 4 bases and J dropped 7 bases, with 6 bases sitting between them. Germline CDR1 is SGHNT and CDR2 is YYREEE (reference sequence). The CDR3 loop reads CASSPANSPLHF. The CDR3 bases are TGTGCCAGCAGCCCCGCCAATTCACCCCTCCACTTT. Full variable domain (remainder filled in from reference TRBV5-4 and TRBJ1-6): ETGVTQSPTHLIKTRGQQVTLRCSSQSGHNTVSWYQQALGQGPQFIFQYYREEENGRGNFPPRFSGLQFPNYSSELNVNALELDDSALYLCASSPANSPLHFGNGTRLTVT.

This clonotype has ten or more counts. This sequence joins TRBV5-1 and TRBJ2-3; 8 bases agree with TRBD1. Germline V gene data show CDR1 as SGHRS and CDR2 as YFSETQ. CDR3 length equals 15 residues. V shed 3 bases, J shed 5 bases, and the junction held 8 bases outside the gene matches. The CDR3, as DNA: TGCGCCAGCAGCTCCCGACAGGGGCAAAGAGATACGCAGTATTTT. It is translated as CASSSRQGQRDTQYF.

This clonotype occurred many times. The rearrangement links TRBV19 to TRBJ1-2; no clear D. With 6 bases removed from V and 6 bases from J, the gap between germline ends came to 14 bases. Germline CDR1 and CDR2: LNHDA and SQIVND (reference sequence). This CDR3 spans 13 amino acids. This CDR3 is CASSLGPTNGYTF. As DNA, the CDR3 is TGTGCCAGTAGCCTCGGACCTACAAATGGCTACACCTTC.